One sample yielded the 26 T cell receptor beta chains listed below, sequenced in a study of blood T cell repertoires in COVID-19. Produced via immunoSEQ multiplex PCR; TCRdb's table is partial and in-frame only. The top ten clones hold 0.95% to 1.5% of a sample with 380,000 or so clones, about 89% of them seen once. What was sequenced was peripheral blood. These receptors were taken from a man aged 35 to 55 with acute or convalescent COVID-19.

The chain links TRBV7-2 to TRBJ2-7; no firm D call. Germline V gives CDR1 SGHTA, CDR2 FQGNSA. V dropped 0 bases and J dropped 3 bases, with 12 bases sitting between them. The CDR3 length is 15 residues. CDR3 in amino acids: CASSLAFTRNYEQYF. For the CDR3, the DNA is TGTGCCAGCAGCTTAGCGTTCACCAGGAACTACGAGCAGTACTTC.

The chain employs TRBV7-3 and TRBJ2-3; 9 bases align to TRBD1. The CDR3 sequence is 17 residues long. Per the germline V gene, CDR1 is SGHTA and CDR2 is FQGTGA. The trim removed 2 bases at V and 4 bases at J, leaving 10 bases unmatched. Here the CDR3 reads CASSLAGDREVPDTQYF. In nucleotides, the CDR3 is TGTGCCAGCAGCTTAGCAGGGGACAGGGAGGTCCCAGATACGCAGTATTTT.

This clone has more than one count but fewer than ten. The chain uses TRBV9 and TRBJ2-3; 9 nucleotides align to TRBD2. V gave up 4 bases and J gave up 0 bases; unmatched junction bases: 6. CDR3 length: 16 amino acids. CDR1 is SGDLS, CDR2 YYNGEE, per germline. The CDR3 here is CASSIGTSRSTDTQYF. CDR3 nucleotides: TGTGCCAGCAGCATTGGGACTAGCAGGAGCACAGATACGCAGTATTTT.

V usage is TRBV20-1 and J usage is TRBJ2-7; 7 bases are shared with TRBD2. CDR3 length: 14 amino acids. Trimming removed 3 bases from V and 0 bases from J; junction bases left unmatched: 5. The germline V gene encodes CDR1 DFQATT and CDR2 SNEGSKA (reference sequence). The CDR3 nucleotides are TGCAGTGCTAGTAGGCGGGGGAGCTCCTACGAGCAGTACTTC. This sequence encodes CSASRRGSSYEQYF.

This chain uses TRBV2 with TRBJ1-1, with D perhaps TRBD1 (5 bases). This CDR3 has 13 amino acids. Trimming pared 8 bases from V and 4 bases from J, leaving 14 bases between. Germline CDR1 reads SNHLY; CDR2 reads FYNNEI. The CDR3 sequence is CASSRGEGTEAFF. Written as DNA, the CDR3 is TGTGCCAGCTCCCGGGGGGAAGGCACTGAAGCTTTCTTT.

Only one count was recorded for this clone. The chain employs TRBV30 and TRBJ2-1; 12 bases are a match to TRBD2. V shed 2 bases and J 1 base; nucleotides not matched to a gene: 15. The CDR3 runs to 20 residues. The germline gives CDR1 GTSNPN, CDR2 SVGIG (reference sequence). CDR3: CAWSTPTSGSFERSYNEQFF. Written as DNA, the CDR3 is TGTGCCTGGAGTACCCCGACTAGCGGGAGTTTCGAACGGTCCTACAATGAGCAGTTCTTC.

This chain links TRBV19 with TRBJ1-1; unclear D gene. This CDR3 spans 13 amino acids. Deletions cut 4 bases from V and 3 bases from J, with 9 bases between. Per germline, CDR1 LNHDA and CDR2 SQIVND (reference sequence). As DNA, the CDR3 is TGTGCCAGTAGTAGTGGGGAGGACACTGAAGCTTTCTTT. Translated: CASSSGEDTEAFF.

The gene calls are TRBV28 and TRBJ1-6; the D gene is possibly TRBD1 (6 bases). V gave up 4 bases and J gave up 0 bases, with 28 bases separating them. The CDR3 runs to 22 residues. Germline V lookup: CDR1 MDHEN, CDR2 SYDVKM. The CDR3 DNA is TGTGCCAGCAGTTCCATCCCCTGGAACAGGGTAAGCACGAGCTCCTATAATTCACCCCTCCACTTT. It encodes CASSSIPWNRVSTSSYNSPLHF.

This rearrangement joins TRBV5-4 to TRBJ2-5, with 10 bases fitting TRBD2. V gave up 1 base and J gave up 2 bases; unmatched junction bases: 2. The germline V gene has CDR1 SGHNT and CDR2 YYREEE (reference sequence). The CDR3 is 15 residues long. CDR3 amino acids: CASSLQAGGQETQYF. CDR3 nucleotide sequence: TGTGCCAGCAGCTTGCAAGCGGGGGGGCAAGAGACCCAGTACTTC.

In its sample, this clone was seen once. Sequence at one end of the junction differs from germline and may be a read error. The CDR3 sequence is CAWSVLADSFF. The CDR3 nucleotides read TGTGCCTGGAGTGTACTAGCTGACTCATTCTTC. The V call is TRBV30, the J call TRBJ2-7; D may be TRBD2 (6 bases). The CDR3 consists of 11 residues. Germline V gives CDR1 GTSNPN, CDR2 SVGIG (reference sequence). Complete variable domain (other parts from reference TRBV30 and TRBJ2-7): SQTIHQWPATLVQPVGSPLSLECTVEGTSNPNLYWYRQAAGRGLQLLFYSVGIGQISSEVPQNLSASRPQDRQFILSSKKLLLSDSGFYLCAWSVLADSFFGPGTRLTVT.

The chain recombines TRBV19 with TRBJ2-7; D not certain. CDR1 is LNHDA and CDR2 is SQIVND in the germline V gene (reference sequence). V was cut by 4 bases and J by 2 bases, with 6 bases left in between. CDR3 length: 12 residues. CDR3 sequence (DNA): TGTGCCAGTAGTAAGACACCCTACGAGCAGTACTTC. Encoded protein: CASSKTPYEQYF.

The CDR3: CASSLVRGLLTGQYF. In DNA form, the CDR3 reads TGTGCCAGCAGTTTAGTAAGAGGACTCCTGACGGGGCAGTACTTC. The V gene is TRBV28, the J gene TRBJ2-7; D perhaps matches TRBD2 (5 bases). V was clipped by 2 bases and J by 9 bases, with 20 bases between them. The CDR3 spans 15 residues. Germline CDR1 and CDR2: MDHEN and SYDVKM.

CDR3 sequence: CASSFLPQGRGYTF. The CDR3 bases are TGTGCCAGTAGTTTCCTCCCCCAGGGTAGGGGCTACACCTTC. The chain carries TRBV19 and TRBJ1-2, with D possibly TRBD1 on 5 matching bases. CDR3 length equals 14 residues. The ends were cut back, 5 bases at V and 8 bases at J, with 18 bases in the middle. The germline CDR1 and CDR2 sequences are LNHDA and SQIVND (reference sequence).

This clone turned up a few times. The chain couples TRBV29-1 to TRBJ1-2; no firm D call. CDR1 is SQVTM, CDR2 ANQGSEA, per germline. The CDR3 runs 14 residues. V was pared by 3 bases and J by 3 bases, with 14 bases between. CDR3 loop: CSVDLGRGYYGYTF. The CDR3 DNA follows: TGCAGCGTTGACCTAGGGAGAGGGTACTATGGCTACACCTTC.

The chain recombines TRBV27 with TRBJ2-5, with D possibly being TRBD2 (6 bases). The V and J ends lost 6 bases and 4 bases respectively, with 18 bases between them. The germline V gene has CDR1 MNHEY and CDR2 SMNVEV (reference sequence). The CDR3 is 15 amino acids. CDR3 in DNA: TGTGCCAGCAGAATTAGTTTTTCGGGAGCAGAGACCCAGTACTTC. Encoded protein: CASRISFSGAETQYF.

The J gene is TRBJ2-6, the V gene TRBV3-1 (or the pseudogene TRBV3-2), with D maybe TRBD2 (6 bases). The CDR3 sequence is 16 residues long. CDR1 and CDR2 (germline): LGHDT, YNNKEL (reference sequence). V lost 4 bases and J lost 0, with 10 bases in between. CDR3 residues: CASSPSGFSGANVLTF. As DNA, the CDR3 is TGTGCCAGCAGCCCCAGCGGGTTCTCTGGGGCCAACGTCCTGACTTTC.

The J gene is TRBJ2-7, the V gene TRBV6-6; D may be TRBD1 (5 bases). Trimming took off 8 bases at V and 0 bases at J, with 14 bases between the two ends. The CDR3 runs to 14 residues. Germline V lookup: CDR1 MNHNY, CDR2 SVGAGI (reference sequence). CDR3 in amino acids: CASGKQEASYEQYF. DNA for the CDR3: TGTGCCAGCGGGAAACAGGAAGCCTCCTACGAGCAGTACTTC.

The CDR3 region is CASSNQGALAGYNEQFF. The CDR3 DNA reads as TGTGCCAGCAGCAATCAAGGGGCACTAGCGGGGTACAATGAGCAGTTCTTC. The rearrangement uses TRBV21-1 and TRBJ2-1; TRBD2, the table's D call, lacks a check against the DNA. TRBV21-1 is termed a pseudogene. CDR3 length: 17 amino acids.

V usage is TRBV19 and J usage is TRBJ2-1; 8 bases match TRBD2. The CDR3 is made up of 16 amino acids. Germline CDR1 LNHDA, CDR2 SQIVND (reference sequence). Trimming took 3 bases from V and 2 from J; bases not matched to a gene: 6. This CDR3 reads CASSISTSGAYNEQFF. The CDR3 nucleotides read TGTGCCAGTAGTATTTCAACTAGCGGCGCCTACAATGAGCAGTTCTTC. The variable domain in full, completed from reference TRBV19 and TRBJ2-1, reads DGGITQSPKYLFRKEGQNVTLSCEQNLNHDAMYWYRQDPGQGLRLIYYSQIVNDFQKGDIAEGYSVSREKKESFPLTVTSAQKNPTAFYLCASSISTSGAYNEQFFGPGTRLTVL.

The chain has TRBV5-5 and TRBJ1-5; D possibly corresponds to TRBD1 (5 bases). V dropped 7 bases and J dropped 3 bases, with 17 bases sitting between them. Germline lookup yields CDR1 SGHKS and CDR2 YYEKEE (reference sequence). The CDR3 length is 15 residues. CDR3 in amino acids: CASRSGGTFNQPQHF. CDR3 coding DNA: TGTGCCAGCCGGTCAGGAGGGACTTTCAATCAGCCCCAGCATTTT. The full variable domain, completed using reference TRBV5-5 and TRBJ1-5, is DAGVTQSPTHLIKTRGQQVTLRCSPISGHKSVSWYQQVLGQGPQFIFQYYEKEERGRGNFPDRFSARQFPNYSSELNVNALLLGDSALYLCASRSGGTFNQPQHFGDGTRLSIL.

The genes are TRBV7-9 and TRBJ2-1; 9 nucleotides line up with TRBD2. The V gene's germline CDR1 is SEHNR and CDR2 FQNEAQ (reference sequence). This CDR3 is built from 15 residues. After removal of 5 bases from V and 7 bases from J, the junction contained 9 bases not matched to a gene. DNA for the CDR3: TGTGCCAGCAGCCGGGGCGGGGGGGCTCGGAATGAGCAGTTCTTC. This sequence encodes CASSRGGGARNEQFF.

This clone has more than one count but fewer than ten. The rearrangement joins TRBV27 to TRBJ2-7; a possible D gene is TRBD1 (7 bases). V lost 3 bases and J lost 7, with 13 bases in between. CDR1 MNHEY and CDR2 SMNVEV come from the germline V gene (reference sequence). The CDR3 is 13 residues long. For the CDR3, the DNA is TGTGCCAGCAGTTTCGCAGGGGGGAGGGAGCAGTACTTC. As protein: CASSFAGGREQYF.

The chain joins TRBV27 to TRBJ1-2, with 8 bases aligning to TRBD1. Germline CDR1 is MNHEY and CDR2 is SMNVEV (reference sequence). V lost 10 bases, J lost 6 bases, and 4 bases stayed unmatched. CDR3 length: 11 amino acids. CDR3 DNA: TGTGCCACCTGGACAGGGAATGGCTACACCTTC. Amino acids: CATWTGNGYTF.

The chain combines TRBV3-1 (or the pseudogene TRBV3-2) with TRBJ2-5; the D gene is possibly TRBD1 (6 bases). The CDR3 covers 14 residues. Per the germline V gene, CDR1 is LGHDT and CDR2 is YNNKEL (reference sequence). Trimming removed 1 base from V and 1 base from J, with 7 bases in between. The CDR3 region has the DNA TGTGCCAGCAGCCAAGTGACAGGCCAAGAGACCCAGTACTTC. Translating it yields CASSQVTGQETQYF.

The genes are TRBV7-8 and TRBJ2-7; D unresolved. V was cut by 5 bases and J by 3 bases, with 14 bases left in between. The CDR3 has 14 residues. CDR1 and CDR2 from the germline V gene are SGHVS and FQNEAQ. The CDR3, as DNA: TGTGCCAGCAGCCCCCCCTTAGTTCGCTACGAGCAGTACTTC. It encodes CASSPPLVRYEQYF.

The chain employs TRBV9 and TRBJ2-2, with 9 bases aligning to TRBD1. Germline loops: CDR1 SGDLS, CDR2 YYNGEE. The CDR3 has 18 amino acids. V lost 2 bases and J lost 3; bases outside the gene matches: 11. The CDR3 region is CASSVATGGAFDTGELFF. The CDR3 DNA is TGTGCCAGCAGCGTCGCAACAGGGGGCGCCTTTGACACCGGGGAGCTGTTTTTT. The full variable domain, in which reference TRBV9 and TRBJ2-2 provide the parts outside the CDR3, is DSGVTQTPKHLITATGQRVTLRCSPRSGDLSVYWYQQSLDQGLQFLIQYYNGEERAKGNILERFSAQQFPDLHSELNLSSLELGDSALYFCASSVATGGAFDTGELFFGEGSRLTVL.